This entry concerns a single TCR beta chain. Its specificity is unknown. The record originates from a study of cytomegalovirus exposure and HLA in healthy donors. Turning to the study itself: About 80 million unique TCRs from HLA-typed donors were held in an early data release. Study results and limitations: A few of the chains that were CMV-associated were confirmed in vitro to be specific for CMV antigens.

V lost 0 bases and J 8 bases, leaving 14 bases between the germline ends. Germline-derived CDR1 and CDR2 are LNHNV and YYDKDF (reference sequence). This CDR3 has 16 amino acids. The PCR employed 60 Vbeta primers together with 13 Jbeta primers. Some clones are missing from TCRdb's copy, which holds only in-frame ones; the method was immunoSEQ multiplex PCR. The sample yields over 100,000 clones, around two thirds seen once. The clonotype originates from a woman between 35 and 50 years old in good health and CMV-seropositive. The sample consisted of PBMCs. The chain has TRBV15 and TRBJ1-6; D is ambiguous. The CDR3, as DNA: TGTGCCACCAGCAGAGAATTGGGAGAGCCGTATTCACCCCTCCACTTT. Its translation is CATSRELGEPYSPLHF.